The 5 T cell receptor beta chains listed next were all sequenced from one sample in a study of blood T cell repertoires in COVID-19. Using immunoSEQ multiplex PCR, the repertoire was profiled, and TCRdb retains in-frame clones only, with some absent. The data show around 170,000 clones, with about 85% seen just once and about a quarter held by the top ten. Sequencing was carried out using peripheral blood. The source is a man in his sixties with acute or convalescent COVID-19.

The genes are TRBV19 and TRBJ2-3; 8 positions match TRBD2. With 7 bases clipped from V and 5 bases from J, the junction kept 8 bases outside the gene matches. The CDR3 runs 14 residues. Germline V gene sequence: CDR1 LNHDA, CDR2 SQIVND (reference sequence). The CDR3, as DNA: TGTGCCAGTACCGTAGCGGGGTGGATAGATACGCAGTATTTT. It is translated as CASTVAGWIDTQYF.

The chain joins TRBV7-8 to TRBJ2-3; TRBD1 matches at 7 bases. J gave up 5 bases and V 8 bases, and 10 bases lay outside the gene matches. Germline CDR1 reads SGHVS; CDR2 reads FQNEAQ. The CDR3 totals 14 residues. CDR3 region: CASHTGVSLDTQYF. CDR3 coding DNA: TGTGCCAGCCACACAGGGGTCTCCTTAGATACGCAGTATTTT.

This clone was observed a single time. The chain recombines TRBV6-6 with TRBJ2-7, with TRBD2 matching 10 bases. V dropped 5 bases and J dropped 5; count of bases not matched to a gene: 18. The CDR3 totals 18 residues. Germline CDR1 and CDR2: MNHNY and SVGAGI (reference sequence). In DNA form, the CDR3 reads TGTGCCAGCAGTCCGCTCAGGCTAGCGGGAGTCAATACGGACGAGCAGTACTTC. Residues: CASSPLRLAGVNTDEQYF.

This chain links TRBV5-4 with TRBJ2-6; no clear D gene. CDR1 SGHNT and CDR2 YYREEE come from the germline V gene (reference sequence). The CDR3 has 14 residues. Trimming cost V 4 bases and J 3 bases, with 8 bases left between them. Written as DNA, the CDR3 is TGTGCCAGCAGCGCGGTGGGTGGGGCCAACGTCCTGACTTTC. Protein product: CASSAVGGANVLTF.

This clone was observed a handful of times. The chain links TRBV24-1 to TRBJ2-2; 11 bases match TRBD2. The CDR3 is 18 amino acids. Germline CDR1 KGHDR, CDR2 SFDVKD. J gave up 4 bases and V 3 bases, and 9 bases lay outside the gene matches. CDR3 amino acids: CATSDPTLAGGFTGELFF. Written as DNA, the CDR3 is TGTGCCACCAGTGATCCTACTCTAGCGGGAGGTTTCACCGGGGAGCTGTTTTTT.